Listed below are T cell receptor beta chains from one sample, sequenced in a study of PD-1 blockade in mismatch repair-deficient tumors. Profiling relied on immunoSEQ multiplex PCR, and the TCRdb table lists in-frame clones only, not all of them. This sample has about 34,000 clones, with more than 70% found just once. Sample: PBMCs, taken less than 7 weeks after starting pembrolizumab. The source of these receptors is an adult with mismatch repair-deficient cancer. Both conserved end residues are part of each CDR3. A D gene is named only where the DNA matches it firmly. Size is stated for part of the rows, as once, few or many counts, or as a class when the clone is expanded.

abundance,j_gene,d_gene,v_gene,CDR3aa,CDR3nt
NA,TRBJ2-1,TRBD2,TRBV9,CASSGTSGSHEQFF,TGTGCCAGCAGCGGGACTAGCGGGAGCCATGAGCAGTTCTTC
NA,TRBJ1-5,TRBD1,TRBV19,CASSTGTVNQPQHF,TGTGCCAGTAGTACCGGGACAGTCAATCAGCCCCAGCATTTT
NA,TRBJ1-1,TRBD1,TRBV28,CASSLGRLQGGAFF,TGTGCCAGCAGTTTAGGCCGATTACAGGGGGGTGCTTTCTTT
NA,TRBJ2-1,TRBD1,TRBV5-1,CASSQGTGGYNEQFF,TGCGCCAGCAGCCAAGGGACAGGGGGATACAATGAGCAGTTCTTC
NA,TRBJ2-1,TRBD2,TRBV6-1,CASSDGTSGRPYNEQFF,TGTGCCAGCAGTGACGGGACTAGCGGGCGGCCCTACAATGAGCAGTTCTTC
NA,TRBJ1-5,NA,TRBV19,CASSIRPYKVYSNQPQHF,TGTGCCAGTAGTATCAGGCCATATAAGGTCTATAGCAATCAGCCCCAGCATTTT
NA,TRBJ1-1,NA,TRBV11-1,CASSLQGNTEAFF,TGTGCCAGCAGCTTACAGGGAAACACTGAAGCTTTCTTT
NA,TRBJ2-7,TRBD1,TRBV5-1,CASSEGTGDYEQYF,TGCGCCAGCAGCGAAGGGACAGGGGACTACGAGCAGTACTTC
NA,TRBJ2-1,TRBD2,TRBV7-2,CASSLEVGLAGDLFF,TGTGCCAGCAGCTTAGAAGTGGGGCTAGCGGGGGATCTGTTCTTC
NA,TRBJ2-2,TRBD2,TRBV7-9,CASSFWREIGTGELFF,TGTGCCAGCAGCTTCTGGCGGGAGATTGGCACCGGGGAGCTGTTTTTT
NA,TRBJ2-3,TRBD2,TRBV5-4,CASRVAGGPTDTQYF,TGTGCCAGCAGGGTGGCGGGAGGGCCAACAGATACGCAGTATTTT
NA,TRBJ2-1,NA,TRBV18,CASSPPGGARKGEQFF,TGTGCCAGCTCACCACCAGGGGGGGCCAGGAAAGGTGAGCAGTTCTTC
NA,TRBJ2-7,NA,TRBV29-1,CSIIAPDRYEQYF,TGCAGCATCATTGCCCCTGACAGATACGAGCAGTACTTC
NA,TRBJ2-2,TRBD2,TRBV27,CASSLQPRAGGGTGELFF,TGTGCCAGCAGCCTACAACCAAGGGCGGGAGGAGGAACCGGGGAGCTGTTTTTT
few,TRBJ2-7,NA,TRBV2,CASSDLLEQYF,TGTGCCAGCAGTGACCTCTTGGAGCAGTACTTC
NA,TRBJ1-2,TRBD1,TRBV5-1,CASSLGAGGNYGYTF,TGCGCCAGCAGCTTGGGTGCAGGGGGTAACTATGGCTACACCTTC
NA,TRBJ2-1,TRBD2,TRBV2,CASKTFSGGHNEQFF,TGTGCCAGCAAAACCTTTAGCGGGGGGCACAATGAGCAGTTCTTC
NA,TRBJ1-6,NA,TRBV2,CASRSRGAINSPLHF,TGTGCCAGCAGGTCCCGGGGGGCAATAAATTCACCCCTCCACTTT
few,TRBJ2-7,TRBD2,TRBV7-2,CASSPLAGASYEQYF,TGTGCCAGCAGCCCGCTAGCGGGAGCCTCCTACGAGCAGTACTTC
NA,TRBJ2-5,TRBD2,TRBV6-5,CASTRLAGGLETQYF,TGTGCCAGCACCCGCCTGGCGGGAGGGCTGGAGACCCAGTACTTC
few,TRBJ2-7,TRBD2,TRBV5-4,CASSSPREEGYEQYF,TGTGCCAGCAGCTCCCCACGGGAGGAAGGGTACGAGCAGTACTTC
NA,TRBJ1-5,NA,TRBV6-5,CASSYSVGANQPQHF,TGTGCCAGCAGTTACTCAGTAGGGGCCAATCAGCCCCAGCATTTT
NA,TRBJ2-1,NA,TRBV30,CAWSRSHGGSYNEQFF,TGTGCCTGGAGTAGGTCACACGGGGGATCCTACAATGAGCAGTTCTTC
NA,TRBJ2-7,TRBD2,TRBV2,CASEGLAGTYEQYF,TGTGCCAGCGAGGGACTAGCGGGGACCTACGAGCAGTACTTC
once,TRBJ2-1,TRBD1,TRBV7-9,CASSFDGDRGGHEQFF,TGTGCCAGCAGCTTTGATGGGGACAGGGGAGGCCATGAGCAGTTCTTC
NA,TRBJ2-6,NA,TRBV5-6,CASSLLQGSSGANVLTF,TGTGCCAGCAGCCTTCTACAGGGCTCCTCTGGGGCCAACGTCCTGACTTTC
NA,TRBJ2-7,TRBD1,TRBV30,CAWQAPHRTGGREQYF,TGTGCCTGGCAAGCCCCACACCGGACAGGGGGCCGCGAGCAGTACTTC
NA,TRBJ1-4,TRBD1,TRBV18,CASSPSTGVIGKLFF,TGTGCCAGCTCACCATCGACAGGGGTCATCGGAAAACTGTTTTTT
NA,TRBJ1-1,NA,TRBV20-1,CSAREVTEAFF,TGCAGTGCTAGGGAGGTCACCGAAGCTTTCTTT
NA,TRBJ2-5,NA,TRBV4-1,CASILGLPPRTQYF,TGCGCCAGCATCTTGGGACTGCCTCCACGGACCCAGTACTTC
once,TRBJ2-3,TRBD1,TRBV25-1,CASSERGPFTDTQYF,TGTGCCAGCAGTGAGAGGGGGCCTTTCACAGATACGCAGTATTTT
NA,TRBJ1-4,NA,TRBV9,CASSVVGTGNEKLFF,TGTGCCAGCAGCGTAGTGGGCACAGGCAATGAAAAACTGTTTTTT
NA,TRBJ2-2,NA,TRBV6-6,CASSYRRSDTGELFF,TGTGCCAGCAGTTACCGGAGATCGGACACCGGGGAGCTGTTTTTT
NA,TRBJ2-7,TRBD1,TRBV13,CASSAPRQGAIEQYF,TGTGCCAGCAGCGCCCCCCGACAGGGGGCGATCGAGCAGTACTTC
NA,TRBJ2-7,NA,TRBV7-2,CASSFYSEQYF,TGTGCCAGCAGCTTTTATAGTGAGCAGTACTTC
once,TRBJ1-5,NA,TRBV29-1,CSVLKVQSSNQPQHF,TGCAGCGTCCTTAAGGTACAGAGTAGCAATCAGCCCCAGCATTTT
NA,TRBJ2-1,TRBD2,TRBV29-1,CSSTEPPGLAGVGEQFF,TGCAGCTCGACAGAGCCTCCGGGACTAGCGGGAGTCGGTGAGCAGTTCTTC
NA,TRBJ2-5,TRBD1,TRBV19,CASSPWDRAETETQYF,TGTGCCAGTAGTCCTTGGGACAGGGCCGAGACAGAGACCCAGTACTTC
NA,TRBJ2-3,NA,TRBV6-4,CASSDGGSTDTQYF,TGTGCCAGCAGTGATGGGGGGAGCACAGATACGCAGTATTTT
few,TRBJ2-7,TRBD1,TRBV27,CASSPSGTGNEQYF,TGTGCCAGCAGTCCCTCCGGGACAGGGAATGAGCAGTACTTC
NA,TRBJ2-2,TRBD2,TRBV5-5,CASSKTSGAGTGELFF,TGTGCCAGCAGCAAGACTAGCGGGGCGGGCACCGGGGAGCTGTTTTTT
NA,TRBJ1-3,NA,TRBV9,CASSVSGSSGNTIYF,TGTGCCAGCAGCGTAAGCGGCAGCTCTGGAAACACCATATATTTT
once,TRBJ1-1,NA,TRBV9,CASSVGRGGPEAFF,TGTGCCAGCAGCGTAGGCAGGGGTGGGCCTGAAGCTTTCTTT
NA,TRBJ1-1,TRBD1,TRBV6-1,CASIKDRGPEAFF,TGTGCCAGCATTAAAGACAGGGGTCCTGAAGCTTTCTTT
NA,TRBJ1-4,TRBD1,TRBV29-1,CSALTGGNEKLFF,TGCAGCGCTCTGACAGGGGGGAATGAAAAACTGTTTTTT
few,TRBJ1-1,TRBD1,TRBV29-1,CSARWGQGGSTEAFF,TGCAGCGCCCGTTGGGGACAGGGCGGGAGCACTGAAGCTTTCTTT
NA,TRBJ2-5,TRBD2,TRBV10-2,CASSDGTSGDRGETQYF,TGCGCCAGCAGTGACGGGACTAGCGGCGACCGGGGGGAGACCCAGTACTTC
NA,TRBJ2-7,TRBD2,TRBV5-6,CASSFLTSGHSYEQYF,TGTGCCAGCAGCTTTCTGACTAGCGGACACTCCTACGAGCAGTACTTC
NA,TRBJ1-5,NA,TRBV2,CASKAEANSNQPQHF,TGTGCCAGCAAGGCTGAAGCGAATAGCAATCAGCCCCAGCATTTT
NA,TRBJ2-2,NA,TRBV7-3,CASSRLGGGELFF,TGTGCCAGCAGCCGCCTCGGAGGGGGGGAGCTGTTTTTT
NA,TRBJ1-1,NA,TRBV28,CASSPPDTEAFF,TGTGCCAGCAGTCCCCCCGACACTGAAGCTTTCTTT
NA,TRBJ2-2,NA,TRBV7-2,CASSSGLYTGELFF,TGTGCCAGCAGCTCAGGACTGTACACCGGGGAGCTGTTTTTT
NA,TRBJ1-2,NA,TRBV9,CASSPSPAGSHYGYTF,TGTGCCAGCAGCCCATCTCCGGCAGGGTCGCACTATGGCTACACCTTC
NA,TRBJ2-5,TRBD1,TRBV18,CASSPPGGQGPQETQYF,TGTGCCAGCTCACCACCGGGAGGACAGGGGCCCCAAGAGACCCAGTACTTC
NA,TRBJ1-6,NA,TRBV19,CASTPDSLSSYNSPLHF,TGTGCCAGTACCCCGGACAGTCTGAGCTCCTATAATTCACCCCTCCACTTT
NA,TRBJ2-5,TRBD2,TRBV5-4,CASSSGTSGQETQYF,TGTGCCAGCAGCTCGGGGACTAGCGGACAAGAGACCCAGTACTTC
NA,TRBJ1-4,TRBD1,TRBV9,CASSAAQGAIQEKLFF,TGTGCCAGCAGCGCAGCGCAGGGGGCGATTCAAGAAAAACTGTTTTTT
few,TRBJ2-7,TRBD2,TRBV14,CASSHIDSGSYEQYF,TGTGCCAGCAGCCATATTGACAGCGGGAGCTACGAGCAGTACTTC
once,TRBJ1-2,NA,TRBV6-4,CASSDSGGSYGYTF,TGTGCCAGCAGTGACTCGGGGGGGAGTTATGGCTACACCTTC